This T cell receptor (beta chain) comes out of a study of T cell responses to AZD1222 COVID-19 vaccine (TCRdb year 2021). At the level of the whole study: Because spike-specific TCR depth and breadth did not differ between the two schedules, AZD1222 recipients who got a second dose at roughly 4 weeks were pooled with those who got a second dose at roughly 12 weeks. A total of more than 230 trial participants underwent TCR sequencing, of whom 207 received two doses of AZD1222 and roughly 25 received two doses of the MenACWY control vaccine. Trial participants were enrolled by age into 18-55, 56-69 and 70-plus year subgroups, with 148, 28 and 57 TCR-sequenced participants respectively.

The CDR3 regions of human TCRbeta chains were analyzed by immunosequencing. Per the original workflow: Repertoire TCRs were matched against a reference library of SARS-CoV-2-specific TCRs generated with the MIRA antigen-specificity platform. Breadth meant the fraction of unique TCRs that were SARS-CoV-2-associated, whereas depth meant the fraction of total T cells that were SARS-CoV-2-associated. Using the MIRA data, each spike-specific TCR was mapped to the spike region that the TCR reacts to and placed in a CD4 or CD8 class. Log10-transformed breadth and depth values were compared by one-way ANOVA with Sidak's multiple comparisons tests. In TCRdb, the immuneACCESS table is reduced to in-frame sequences with V and J assigned. These tables do not hold every clone; where another copy was compared, an unresolved V gene accounts for under half, and the others remain unexplained. V and J calls and clone size are those listed in that table; D and trimming were worked out from the DNA. Here the sample has 150,000 to 200,000 clones; 70% to 90% occur a single time. 1.5% to 2% of the sample rests with the top ten.

The paper as a whole reports these results and caveats: After two AZD1222 doses, spike-specific TCR breadth and depth were significantly higher than at day 0 and than in MenACWY recipients. Participants were mostly white British, with more females than males. The authors suggested clonal diversity may have been underestimated. No day 14 peak-response samples were available, so repertoires were characterized only after the peak T cell response. Conclusions about previously exposed vaccinees are limited because only a handful of AZD1222 recipients were SARS-CoV-2 seropositive at baseline. Nearly half of unique spike-specific TCRs reportedly recognized epitopes outside regions mutated in the B.1.351 and B.1.1.7 variants. The vaccine-associated CD4 TCRs covered the entire spike protein, and the dominant responses fell in regions 160-218 and 743-854. The 56-69-year group was small, and its depth increase did not reach significance, likely because of low power.

About this clone itself: What antigen it recognizes has not been identified. Base qualities are not recorded, but no much larger clone differs from it by a single base.

Read against the paper, the sample's time point label means: baseline before first vaccination. Vaccinee samples came from UK trials COV001 and COV002, including a single-blind randomized controlled phase 2/3 trial of AZD1222 (ChAdOx1 nCoV-19) in healthy adults. For TCRbeta chain sequencing, PBMC samples from trial participants were taken at day 0 and at day 28 after the second dose. Sequencing used peripheral blood, obtained on day 0 of AZD1222 vaccination. This TCR came from an adult in good health.

For the CDR3, the sequence is CAISESLAGNEQFF. The nucleotide sequence reads as follows: TGTGCCATCAGTGAGTCTCTAGCGGGAAATGAGCAGTTCTTC. The chain uses TRBV10-3 and TRBJ2-1; 9 bases in the middle match TRBD2. The CDR3, from cysteine to phenylalanine, totals 14 residues. Left in the record is the CDR3 DNA by itself, 42 bases read in frame from the first base. Trimming leaves V shorter by 0 bases and J shorter by 7 bases, with the junction holding 1 base beyond the gene matches. CDR1 ENHRY and CDR2 SYGVKD were looked up in the germline V gene.